This T cell receptor (beta chain) was sequenced during a study of cytomegalovirus exposure and HLA in healthy donors. For the study at large: Of the donors genotyped, 398 in all, about 81% fell in the Caucasian-associated ancestry cluster.

CDR3 size: 15 residues. V shed 2 bases, J shed 2 bases, and the junction held 5 bases outside the gene matches. The germline V gene has CDR1 SGDLS and CDR2 YYNGEE. All the people who gave samples were healthy bone marrow donors. PCR used 60 Vbeta primers and 13 Jbeta primers. Here immunoSEQ multiplex PCR was the method, and the copy in TCRdb shows in-frame clones only, minus some. Seen here are roughly 240,000 clones, around 84% observed once, and the top ten hold roughly 0.26%. This sequence joins TRBV9 and TRBJ2-3; 7 nucleotides align to TRBD2. The sequenced sample was PBMCs. This sequence was found in a girl aged 2 to 9 in good health and CMV-seronegative. The CDR3 bases are TGTGCCAGCAGCGTTAGCGGGCCGGCCACAGATACGCAGTATTTT. Encoded protein: CASSVSGPATDTQYF.